This T cell receptor beta chain originates from a study of human T cells and chemical hapten exposure (TCRdb year 2021). For context, the study as a whole: For sensitization, 2% DPC in acetone was applied to a 2 cm by 2 cm area of upper inner arm skin. Weekly therapeutic DPC doses were additionally applied to the scalp of patients throughout the roughly 23-week study period. Patch testing on the upper back used Finn chambers containing 0.01% DPC, with scoring done after 6 days according to International Contact Dermatitis Research Group standards. The patient cohort, mostly female, included alopecia areata with under or over 50% scalp involvement, alopecia totalis and alopecia universalis. Libraries were combined into a pool for sequencing, and differences in TCR yield between samples came mainly from small differences in library volumes within the pool. Peripheral blood TCR repertoire changes were tracked in vivo in alopecia patients during primary and secondary sensitization to the hapten diphenylcyclopropenone (DPC). Patient blood was sampled pre-sensitization (week 0) and at 2, 6 and about 24 weeks after DPC sensitization. Blood for TCR sequencing was provided by twenty-nine alopecia patients at one to four time points (pre-sensitization, 2, 6 and 24 weeks). Overall study results and their limits: No change with DPC sensitization was found in the number of TCRs above 1 in 1000 frequency, and no evidence of global repertoire structure alterations was found. Repeated subsampling changed both the strength of the expansion versus patch-test correlation and the threshold at which the correlation became significant. Alopecia, a presumed autoimmune disease, was present in all patients, so the immune response of the patients might differ from that of healthy individuals. Compared with pre-sensitization or healthy control sets, expanded TCRs formed significantly more large CDR3 similarity clusters, which is consistent with antigen-driven responses. The number of PT1 expanded TCRs positively correlated with patch test score, significant at thresholds 8, 16 and 32 but not 4.

Sequences MNHEY (CDR1) and SVGAGI (CDR2) are obtained from the germline V gene. The CDR3, cysteine through phenylalanine, is 15 amino acids long. Just the 45-base CDR3 DNA is kept, in frame starting at base 1. Relative to germline, V is 5 bases shorter and J is 4 bases shorter, with 15 bases between their ends. Library preparation employed RACE. The listed sequencing device is NextSeq 500. During library preparation, unique molecular identifiers were attached to individual cDNA molecules so that TCRs could be counted in a quantitative, reproducible way. Each blood RNA sample was used to sequence both TCR alpha and TCR beta chains. The paper's processing steps were these. The median number of TCRs per sample was 85,000 to 100,000, ranging from 23,224 to 690,600. V, J and CDR3 annotation of the TCR reads was performed with the Decombinator software suite. For the PS versus PT1 abundance plots, all samples were subsampled to the same number of TCRs (28,000). Expanded TCRs were defined as absent before sensitization and observed at least eight times at the 2-week time point. TCRdb ran its own pipeline on the public reads, namely fastp trimming at Q25 and MiXCR clone calling, and kept in-frame beta chains. One record per CDR3 amino acid sequence lists the most common genes and DNA. These V and J calls derive from TCRdb rather than the authors' analysis. Here the sample has roughly 200,000 distinct CDR3 sequences; 20% to 25% occur a single time. The ten largest clones take up under 7% of the sample.

A note on this clonotype: Its antigen target is currently unknown. The record has no base qualities; no much larger clone is one base away.

In the paper's terms, the time point label means: patch test 1, 2 weeks after DPC sensitization. Sample treatment or condition, as interpreted from the label and publication: therapeutic diphenylcyclopropenone sensitization with weekly scalp DPC. At each patch-test visit, blood was drawn before the patch test was applied. To be eligible, patients had to be aged 18 to 70, diagnosed with alopecia and judged suitable for DPC therapy, while pregnant patients were excluded. Total RNA was extracted from unfractionated whole blood collected in Tempus Blood RNA tubes. This TCR came from a woman aged 45-60 years with alopecia areata. Some clones in this sample may be carry-over from other donors' samples. This sample comprised whole blood, obtained in connection with sensitization to the hapten diphenylcyclopropenone (DPC). The chain couples TRBV6-5 to TRBJ2-1; the D gene is unclear. The DNA reads as follows: TGTGCCAGCAGTCTAAGGGTAGGAACTTACAATGAGCAGTTCTTC. It specifies CASSLRVGTYNEQFF.